The 17 T cell receptor beta chains listed next were all sequenced from one sample in a study of shared clonotypes between healthy human individuals. Profiling relied on immunoSEQ multiplex PCR, and the TCRdb table lists in-frame clones only, not all of them. The table shows around 200,000 clones, with approximately 60% occurring only once. The sample was memory CD4+ T cells sorted from blood. Subset of the sample: CD45RA-negative fraction. These receptors were collected from a young man in good health.

This chain connects TRBV5-4 to TRBJ1-5; D is undetermined. V was cut by 2 bases and J by 5 bases, with 11 bases left in between. This CDR3 spans 14 amino acids. The germline CDR1 and CDR2 sequences are SGHNT and YYREEE (reference sequence). CDR3 region: CASSLVPDYQPQHF. CDR3 DNA: TGTGCCAGCAGCTTAGTCCCCGACTATCAGCCCCAGCATTTT.

This clone was seen ten or more times. CDR3 protein: CSAPDRPRAFF. The CDR3 DNA follows: TGCAGTGCCCCCGACAGGCCGAGGGCTTTCTTT. This rearrangement joins TRBV20-1 to TRBJ1-1; D perhaps matches TRBD1 (6 bases). The CDR3 runs 11 residues. Trimming shortened V by 6 bases and J by 11 bases, and 16 bases separated the two germline ends. From germline, CDR1 is DFQATT and CDR2 SNEGSKA (reference sequence).

This clone was seen only once. The chain combines TRBV9 with TRBJ2-5, with D perhaps TRBD1 (5 bases). CDR3 length: 14 amino acids. V lost 1 base and J 3 bases, leaving 10 bases between the germline ends. CDR1 and CDR2 (germline): SGDLS, YYNGEE. CDR3 residues: CASSVSSREETQYF. For the CDR3, the DNA is TGTGCCAGCAGCGTATCCAGCAGGGAAGAGACCCAGTACTTC.

This clone has only a few counts. The chain has TRBV10-2 and TRBJ2-7, with TRBD1 as a possible D gene (5 bases). The V gene's germline CDR1 is WSHSY and CDR2 SAAADI. V lost 4 bases and J lost 6, with 13 bases in between. This CDR3 has 13 residues. The CDR3 sequence: CASSVTGTSEQYF. The CDR3 coding sequence is TGCGCCAGCAGTGTAACAGGTACTTCCGAGCAGTACTTC.

The rearrangement joins TRBV9 to TRBJ1-4, with 9 positions matching TRBD1. Germline loops: CDR1 SGDLS, CDR2 YYNGEE. V shed 4 bases, J shed 6 bases, and the junction held 4 bases outside the gene matches. The CDR3 loop spans 14 amino acids. Written as DNA, the CDR3 is TGTGCCAGCAGCACCGGGACAGGGTATGAAAAACTGTTTTTT. It translates to CASSTGTGYEKLFF.

This clone was counted only a few times. J is TRBJ2-1 and V is TRBV6-1; TRBD1 is a possible D gene (5 bases). CDR3 length equals 15 residues. The germline V gene has CDR1 MNHNS and CDR2 SASEGT. V gave up 4 bases and J gave up 7 bases, with 17 bases separating them. The CDR3 protein is CASSVDSLGENEQFF. The CDR3, as DNA: TGTGCCAGCAGTGTAGACTCCTTAGGGGAAAATGAGCAGTTCTTC.

This clone appeared once. The junction does not match germline at one end; this may be a read error. This chain links TRBV28 with TRBJ2-5; D gene ambiguous. Germline V gives CDR1 MDHEN, CDR2 SYDVKM. The CDR3 has 14 residues. This CDR3 reads CAGSLSFSGETQYF. Written as DNA, the CDR3 is TGTGCCGGCAGTTTGTCGTTTTCGGGAGAGACCCAGTACTTC.

The V and J genes are TRBV11-2 and TRBJ2-3; 7 positions agree with TRBD2. Per the germline V gene, CDR1 is SGHAT and CDR2 is FQNNGV. Losses at the gene ends were 6 bases for V and 4 bases for J; bases not matched to a gene: 10. CDR3 length: 15 residues. The CDR3, as DNA: TGTGCCAGCAGTTTGGGCGGGAGAGGGGCAGATACGCAGTATTTT. Its protein product is CASSLGGRGADTQYF. Variable domain in full (rest from reference TRBV11-2 and TRBJ2-3): EAGVAQSPRYKIIEKRQSVAFWCNPISGHATLYWYQQILGQGPKLLIQFQNNGVVDDSQLPKDRFSAERLKGVDSTLKIQPAKLEDSAVYLCASSLGGRGADTQYFGPGTRLTVL.

The chain combines TRBV7-2 with TRBJ1-2, with D possibly being TRBD1 (5 bases). Germline lookup yields CDR1 SGHTA and CDR2 FQGNSA. This CDR3 comprises 13 residues. V shed 4 bases and J shed 1 base, with 7 bases lying between them. The CDR3 sequence: CASSSRVNYGYTF. The DNA of the CDR3 is TGTGCCAGCAGCTCCAGGGTTAACTATGGCTACACCTTC.

The rearrangement uses TRBV7-3 and TRBJ2-3; no firm D call. The V gene's germline CDR1 is SGHTA and CDR2 FQGTGA. The CDR3 consists of 16 residues. Trimming took 0 bases from V and 0 from J, leaving 10 bases between them. The CDR3 loop reads CASSLTARTSTDTQYF. CDR3 in DNA: TGTGCCAGCAGCTTAACCGCCAGAACTAGCACAGATACGCAGTATTTT.

The gene calls are TRBV25-1 and TRBJ1-1, with D possibly matching TRBD1 (5 bases). The V and J ends lost 1 base and 6 bases respectively, with 9 bases between them. The CDR3 totals 13 residues. Germline V gene sequence: CDR1 MGHDK, CDR2 SYGVNS. CDR3 in amino acids: CASSESRVAEAFF. The CDR3 DNA follows: TGTGCCAGCAGTGAATCCAGGGTCGCTGAAGCTTTCTTT.

In its sample, this clone was seen a few times. This chain joins TRBV29-1 and TRBJ2-2; D is unresolved. The CDR3 consists of 14 residues. Germline V gene sequence: CDR1 SQVTM, CDR2 ANQGSEA. Trimming cost V 1 base and J 1 base, with 7 bases left between them. CDR3 amino acids: CSVEGRKNTGELFF. DNA of the CDR3: TGCAGCGTTGAAGGTCGAAAGAACACCGGGGAGCTGTTTTTT.

V is TRBV5-1 and J is TRBJ2-5; the match to TRBD2 covers 9 bases. CDR3 length equals 17 residues. Germline assignment: CDR1 SGHRS and CDR2 YFSETQ. The ends lost 2 bases at V and 5 bases at J; junction bases unmatched: 13. The CDR3 sequence: CASSFGAGGPSSETQYF. The CDR3 DNA reads as TGCGCCAGCAGCTTCGGGGCGGGAGGGCCCTCAAGTGAGACCCAGTACTTC.

V gene TRBV6-4 combines with J gene TRBJ2-1; D possibly corresponds to TRBD2 (6 bases). CDR1 and CDR2 (germline): MRHNA, SNTAGT. V was cut by 3 bases and J by 10 bases, with 16 bases left in between. The CDR3 covers 14 residues. CDR3 DNA: TGTGCCAGCAGTGAACTGAGTCGGGGAGGCGAGCAGTTCTTC. Translation: CASSELSRGGEQFF.

The genes are TRBV29-1 and TRBJ2-5; a weak D match, TRBD1 (5 bases). Germline lookup yields CDR1 SQVTM and CDR2 ANQGSEA. V shed 6 bases and J shed 1 base, with 9 bases lying between them. The CDR3 sequence is 12 residues long. CDR3 sequence reads: CSVDSLQETQYF. CDR3 bases: TGCAGCGTCGACAGTCTCCAAGAGACCCAGTACTTC.

The genes are TRBV29-1 and TRBJ2-3, with TRBD2 matching 10 bases. Germline CDR1 reads SQVTM; CDR2 reads ANQGSEA. This CDR3 has 14 amino acids. J gave up 0 bases and V 7 bases, and 4 bases lay outside the gene matches. In DNA, the CDR3 is TGCAGCGCGAGGACTAGCGGTAGCACAGATACGCAGTATTTT. It codes for CSARTSGSTDTQYF.

The chain is built from TRBV5-1 and TRBJ1-2; D is unclear. CDR3 length equals 15 residues. The V and J ends lost 0 bases and 5 bases respectively, with 14 bases between them. Germline CDR1 SGHRS, CDR2 YFSETQ. CDR3 nucleotides: TGCGCCAGCAGCTTGGATGGCCAGGCCGTATATGGCTACACCTTC. Amino acid sequence: CASSLDGQAVYGYTF.